The clone carrying this T cell receptor beta chain was seen ten or more times. Its cognate antigen is unknown. The data are from a study of tumor-infiltrating lymphocytes in glioblastoma multiforme. Notes on the study in general: Only one glioblastoma patient had TCR and mutation analysis.

Multiple V-beta primers and a C-beta primer amplified TCRB from RNA. Input was about 450 ng total RNA, reverse-transcribed with a C-beta primer. No unique molecular identifiers were described for these TCRB libraries. TCRdb called the multiplex PCR reads again in MiXCR, with one record for every CDR3 protein. The top ten hold about a third of the sample, which has 10,000 to 15,000 distinct CDR3 sequences, 60% to 65% seen once. There are 12 residues in the CDR3. Germline V lookup: CDR1 MDHEN, CDR2 SYDVKM. This TCR derives from a male donor with glioblastoma. The chain joins TRBV28 to TRBJ2-1, with D tentatively TRBD2 (5 bases). The sequenced sample consisted of brain tumor tissue. CDR3: CALGSSYNEQFF. CDR3 in DNA: TGTGCTTTAGGGAGCTCCTACAATGAGCAGTTCTTC.